Following are 13 T cell receptor beta chains from one sample sequenced in a study of blood T cell repertoires in COVID-19. Clones were read by immunoSEQ multiplex PCR, and TCRdb kept only the in-frame ones, dropping some. The sample holds tens of thousands of clones, around 80% seen once. The specimen was PBMCs or T cells enriched from blood (not recorded which). The receptors were gathered from a woman aged 35 to 49 with acute COVID-19.

The chain is built from TRBV5-1 and TRBJ1-1; no clear D gene. The CDR3 covers 14 residues. The ends were cut back, 3 bases at V and 1 base at J, with 10 bases in the middle. Per the germline V gene, CDR1 is SGHRS and CDR2 is YFSETQ. In nucleotides, the CDR3 is TGCGCCAGCAGCTATGGCACAGAGAACACTGAAGCTTTCTTT. Translated, it gives CASSYGTENTEAFF.

The rearrangement links TRBV28 to TRBJ2-3, with D tentatively TRBD1 (5 bases). The germline CDR1 and CDR2 sequences are MDHEN and SYDVKM. The V and J ends lost 5 bases and 0 bases respectively, with 24 bases between them. This CDR3 comprises 19 residues. CDR3 nucleotides: TGTGCCAGCAGTCCAGACATACTATTAGACAGCAACAGCACAGATACGCAGTATTTT. This encodes CASSPDILLDSNSTDTQYF.

The J gene is TRBJ1-6, the V gene TRBV27; possibly TRBD1 for D (5 bases). This CDR3 spans 14 amino acids. Trimming took 3 bases from V and 6 from J, leaving 9 bases between them. Per germline, CDR1 MNHEY and CDR2 SMNVEV (reference sequence). In DNA, the CDR3 is TGTGCCAGCAGTTTTGGGGGGACTAATTCACCCCTCCACTTT. It yields the protein CASSFGGTNSPLHF.

The gene calls are TRBV28 and TRBJ2-1, with a tentative D call TRBD1 (6 bases). The CDR3 is made up of 16 amino acids. Trimming pared 6 bases from V and 7 bases from J, leaving 22 bases between. Germline V gives CDR1 MDHEN, CDR2 SYDVKM. CDR3 residues: CASSFPRDTSLNEQFF. In nucleotides, the CDR3 is TGTGCCAGCAGCTTCCCTCGGGACACCTCCTTGAATGAGCAGTTCTTC.

The V call is TRBV2, the J call TRBJ1-3; TRBD1 aligns across 10 bases. The CDR3 totals 13 residues. The germline V gene encodes CDR1 SNHLY and CDR2 FYNNEI. Trimming cost V 10 bases and J 8 bases; bases outside gene matches: 8. The CDR3 region is CANSRTGGDTIYF. The DNA of the CDR3 is TGTGCCAACAGCAGGACAGGGGGGGACACCATATATTTT.

This clone has only one observation. The chain is built from TRBV2 and TRBJ2-1; 13 nucleotides line up with TRBD2. Trimming at V came to 5 bases and at J to 5 bases, leaving 3 bases not matched to a gene. The length of the CDR3 is 15 residues. CDR1 is SNHLY, CDR2 FYNNEI, per germline. CDR3 region: CASSQGLAGNNEQFF. For the CDR3, the DNA is TGTGCCAGCAGTCAGGGACTAGCGGGGAACAATGAGCAGTTCTTC.

The chain combines TRBV6-1 with TRBJ1-6, with no clear D. CDR3 length equals 16 residues. Germline CDR1 and CDR2: MNHNS and SASEGT. Trimming left V 2 bases short and J 2 bases short, with 10 bases between. CDR3 coding DNA: TGTGCCAGCAGTGAAAATCCGGGAACCTATAATTCACCCCTCCACTTT. Encoded protein: CASSENPGTYNSPLHF.

The chain combines TRBV3-1 (or the pseudogene TRBV3-2) with TRBJ2-7; TRBD2 matches at 8 bases. The CDR3 consists of 17 residues. CDR1 is LGHDT and CDR2 is YNNKEL in the germline V gene (reference sequence). V shed 0 bases, J shed 4 bases, and the junction held 11 bases outside the gene matches. Here the CDR3 reads CASSQDRGGSWGYEQYF. DNA for the CDR3: TGTGCCAGCAGCCAAGACCGCGGGGGGTCTTGGGGGTACGAGCAGTACTTC.

The rearrangement joins TRBV11-2 to TRBJ1-1, with D possibly being TRBD1 (5 bases). The CDR3 has 13 residues. The germline V gene encodes CDR1 SGHAT and CDR2 FQNNGV. V lost 1 base to trimming and J lost 10 bases, with 13 bases between them. The CDR3 loop reads CASSLVGGSGAFF. The CDR3 nucleotides read TGTGCCAGCAGCTTAGTGGGGGGGAGTGGAGCTTTCTTT.

CDR3 DNA sequence: TGTGCCAGCAGCTTAACGGCGGGGGTGCACAATGAGCAGTTCTTC. Translated, it gives CASSLTAGVHNEQFF. This sequence joins TRBV7-8 and TRBJ2-1, with 7 positions matching TRBD2. Germline V lookup: CDR1 SGHVS, CDR2 FQNEAQ. This CDR3 region has 15 residues. With V trimmed by 2 bases and J by 5 bases, 6 bases remained unmatched.

The rearrangement uses TRBV15 and TRBJ2-1; TRBD1 aligns across 7 bases. CDR1 is LNHNV, CDR2 YYDKDF, per germline (reference sequence). Germline trimming cut 2 bases from V and 5 bases from J; bases unmatched to any gene: 12. The CDR3 sequence is 17 residues long. The CDR3 protein is CATSRLNSPGTDNEQFF. The CDR3 DNA sequence: TGTGCCACCAGCAGATTGAACTCCCCCGGGACAGACAATGAGCAGTTCTTC.

This chain links TRBV19 with TRBJ2-7; 7 bases fit TRBD1. J gave up 3 bases and V 8 bases, and 10 bases lay outside the gene matches. This CDR3 has 14 amino acids. Per germline, CDR1 LNHDA and CDR2 SQIVND (reference sequence). Written as DNA, the CDR3 is TGTGCCAGTGGAAACGGACAGGCCTTCTACGAGCAGTACTTC. Translated: CASGNGQAFYEQYF.

This clone appeared once. The chain is built from TRBV27 and TRBJ2-1; 12 bases are shared with TRBD2. The V gene's germline CDR1 is MNHEY and CDR2 SMNVEV (reference sequence). The CDR3 sequence is 17 residues long. V lost 2 bases to trimming and J lost 4 bases; unmatched junction nucleotides: 6. CDR3 nucleotides: TGTGCCAGCAGTTTAAGGCTAGCGGGAGGGCTTTACAATGAGCAGTTCTTC. Its protein is CASSLRLAGGLYNEQFF.